This T cell receptor (beta chain) was sequenced in a study of cytomegalovirus exposure and HLA in healthy donors (dated by TCRdb to 2016 to 2017). As for the study more broadly: An earlier analysis of roughly 570 of the donors reported 276 Gb of sequence data and around 100 million unique TCR beta sequences obtained from about 179 million T cells. An early release covering over 500 HLA-typed donors comprised 250 to 350 gigabases of sequencing data and tens of millions of unique TCR sequences. Of the roughly 400 genotyped donors, less than 90% were placed in the genetic ancestry cluster associated with self-reported Caucasian donors. The study aimed to test whether signatures of past pathogen exposure could be identified by cataloging public T cell receptors. Using immunosequencing, the study profiled T cell repertoires from 500 to 800 subjects and related those repertoires to cytomegalovirus serostatus. Besides the first cohort of 666 subjects, a separate validation cohort made up of 120 different subjects was used. To predict cytomegalovirus infection status, the study brought together high-throughput TCR immunosequencing, statistical association of individual TCRs with disease status, and machine learning. To study patterns of TCR occurrence, a later analysis re-analyzed previously published TCR beta repertoires from 666 donors and added high-resolution HLA genotyping. Rather than drawing on any new phenotypic data, the later analysis identified candidate immune exposures from TCR beta sequences and the way those sequences occurred across donors. An earlier analysis of about 600 of the donors used high-throughput TCR beta sequencing to judge whether each TCR beta V gene segment behaved as functional or pseudogenic. Donor age, sex, ethnicity and CMV serostatus were collected together with the repertoire data. A later genetic analysis used genome-wide SNP genotypes for about three fifths of the 666 donors, treating that subset as a discovery cohort. All discovery cohort repertoires had been generated on a single sequencing platform. HLA typing included class I and class II loci at four-digit resolution. Typing coverage differed by locus: A, B, C, DRB1 and DQB1 were typed in roughly 620-630 donors, DQA1 in roughly 500, DPA1 in approximately 600, and DPB1 in 400 to 490. Roughly 5 DR-DQ haplotypes were handled as single units for association and clustering because linkage in the cohort was strong. Among approximately 370 genotyped donors of the cohort, an average of around 240,000 unique TCR beta nucleotide sequences was sequenced per donor, of which about 19% were non-productive. Points the paper makes about the study in general: In a later analysis, the rate of TCR association differed among HLA loci, with DRB1 alleles having the most associated TCRs and HLA-C alleles having the fewest. In a later analysis, most CMV-associated TCR beta chains were found to appear HLA-restricted, with HLA associations seemingly driven largely by CMV exposure. In vitro tests confirmed that three of the cytomegalovirus-associated TCR beta chains recognize cytomegalovirus antigens. Compared with equally common non-associated chains, HLA-associated TCR beta chains in a later analysis were more clonally expanded and had lower generation probabilities. In an earlier analysis of roughly 560 of the donors, most TCR beta V segments were observed in productive rearrangements about 87% or about 30% of the time, broadly matching IMGT annotations. Some IMGT-functional V segments, including TRBV6-2 and TRBV6-3, could not be distinguished by the 87-base-pair reads and were therefore excluded. Linkage disequilibrium might explain the correlated functional status among segregating V segments, but an unknown experimental factor could not be ruled out. Because counts were too low, around 18 rarely observed V segments, including chromosome 9 orphons, were left out of the earlier analysis of a few hundred of the donors. At a false discovery rate of 0.05, a later analysis linked roughly 17,000 TCR beta sequences to specific HLA alleles. The sequencing pipeline was judged likely to have produced a cluster of highly shared sequence variants as a technical artifact. The cohort was sequenced for TCR beta chains only, and without alpha or paired-chain data the features that could be detected were limited. In a later genetic analysis, fewer N-insertions in productive TCRs were reported among donors in an Asian-associated ancestry cluster than the approximately 670-donor mean. Across donors, most TCR sequences were observed very rarely, whereas some public TCRs were present in many individuals. In the study, 164 TCR beta chains were listed as associated with cytomegalovirus. When HLA alleles, especially DR and DQ, strongly co-occurred, attributing TCR associations to individual alleles was difficult. Because HLA typing was missing for some donors at each locus, association tests included only the typed subset. A further reported finding was that TCR beta sequences accurately predicted the HLA-A and HLA-B alleles for most subjects in the first cohort. In a later analysis, several top co-occurrence clusters were reported to appear linked to parvovirus B19, influenza, CMV and Epstein-Barr virus. Sequencing depth was assumed to be roughly uniform across donors in the presence/absence analyses, though that assumption may not hold. V-gene and J-gene trimming of TCR beta chains was associated with a missense DCLRE1C variant in a later genetic analysis, and the association was replicated in an independent cohort. In both the original and validation cohorts, the classifier was reported to diagnose cytomegalovirus status with high specificity and sensitivity. According to the authors, the approach could potentially be generalized to other disease states and immunological phenotypes. For the cohort, immune exposure information was limited to CMV serostatus.

From the germline V gene, CDR1 is SGHAT and CDR2 is FQNNGV. At the junction V is shortened by 5 bases and J by 4 bases; bases outside the gene matches: 9. Counted from cysteine to phenylalanine, this CDR3 has 16 amino acids. Of all the DNA, just the CDR3 is kept, 48 bases in frame from base 1. Library prep was done by the immunoSEQ multiplex PCR assay. The multiplex PCR relied on a mix of 60 forward primers for TCR Vbeta segments and 13 reverse primers for TCR Jbeta segments. Amplification of the CDR3 region of rearranged TCR beta genes was performed with a multiplex PCR assay on genomic DNA. The Illumina HiSeq System was used to sequence the amplified TCR beta libraries as 87-base-pair reads. The paper's data handling went like this. Across the 500 to 700 repertoires, a later analysis counted tens of millions of unique TCR beta chains, 9 million to 14 million of which were shared by at least two donors. A nearest-neighbor algorithm error-corrected the raw reads and collapsed the reads into unique sequences, merging closely related sequences to remove PCR and sequencing errors. CDR3 sequences were aligned to IMGT reference sequences to assign V, D and J gene segments. For a sequence to be retained, at least a six-nucleotide match to both a V gene segment and a J gene segment was required. A rearrangement counted as productive if the CDR3 had no stop codons and remained in frame with V and J, and every other rearrangement counted as non-productive. CDR3 was defined by IMGT convention, running from the second conserved V-encoded cysteine to the conserved J-encoded phenylalanine. The earlier analysis of 500 to 750 of the donors excluded any sequence lacking an unambiguous match to a single V gene segment. An earlier analysis of several hundred of the donors called V segments functional above 56.7% productive rearrangements and segregating when the between-donor standard deviation exceeded 5%. To diagnose cytomegalovirus status from the catalog of TCR beta chain sequences, a statistical classification framework was built. A later analysis assigned V and J genes by comparing TCR nucleotide sequences with IMGT/GENE-DB human TR gene sequences. The TCRdist pipeline was used in a later analysis to assign CDR3 sequences and most-parsimonious VDJ recombination scenarios. In a later analysis, each TCR beta chain was defined by its CDR3 amino acid sequence together with its V-gene family, and reads without a unique V-gene family were excluded. To address suspected cross-contamination and a sequencing artifact, a later analysis removed roughly 580 highly shared, low-generation-probability nucleotide sequences. In a later analysis, a clonal expansion index was calculated for each public chain from normalized within-repertoire ranks of inferred template counts. In a later analysis, generation probabilities were computed with a VDJ recombination model fitted to out-of-frame rearrangements, and the resulting probabilities were checked against IGoR. A later analysis scored TCR-TCR, TCR-HLA and TCR-CMV co-occurrence with hypergeometric tests, applying a repertoire-size bias correction to TCR pairs. False discovery rates were estimated in a later analysis by permuting HLA or CMV assignments 20 times. In a later analysis, co-occurring TCRs were grouped with DBSCAN, and TCRdist sequence similarity was added when clustering was performed within HLA-allele-positive subsets. Repertoires with fewer than 30,000 or more than 120,000 public chains, plus five repertoires with anomalous nucleotide sharing, were excluded from co-occurrence clustering. In its TCRdb copy, this immuneACCESS table keeps in-frame sequences only and misses some clones. Where compared with another copy, unresolved V genes explain less than half of these, and the others have no known cause. V and J calls and clone size are those listed in that table; D and trimming were worked out from the DNA. A total of about 93,000 clones appear in this sample, around four fifths of them only once. Together, the top ten hold approximately 7.5% of the sample.

The cohort was made up of about 610 healthy bone marrow donors. Cohort members were all nominally healthy when sampled, although unrecorded immune exposures were likely present. The donor tested CMV seronegative and was one of the 352 seronegative cohort members. A peripheral blood sample was collected from each donor, and TCR beta sequencing was performed on peripheral blood mononuclear cells. Genomic DNA extraction from the blood cell samples was performed with the Qiagen DNeasy Blood Extraction Kit. Concerning this clone itself: The antigen it recognizes is unknown. One base away there is no much larger clone; base qualities are not given.

This TCR came from a man aged 25-40 years in good health and CMV-seronegative. Recombination joined TRBV11-2 with TRBJ2-7; 12 central nucleotides agree with TRBD1. Sequenced material: PBMCs. The CDR3 sequence is CASSNLRDRGLYEQYF. Here is the DNA: TGTGCCAGCAGCAACCTCCGGGACAGGGGGCTATACGAGCAGTACTTC.